The 25 T cell receptor beta chains reported below all come from one sample, sequenced in a study of blood T cell repertoires in COVID-19. The data were produced by immunoSEQ multiplex PCR, yet TCRdb's version contains in-frame clones alone and is incomplete. The sample has roughly 90,000 clones; about 85% are singletons. Material: peripheral blood. The source of these receptors is a man of 80 years or more with acute or convalescent COVID-19.

The chain carries TRBV3-1 (or the pseudogene TRBV3-2) and TRBJ1-2, with 12 bases lining up with TRBD1. CDR1 LGHDT and CDR2 YNNKEL come from the germline V gene (reference sequence). The CDR3 extends over 15 amino acids. Trimming cost V 1 base and J 8 bases; bases outside gene matches: 5. The CDR3: CASSQAGTGGEGYTF. In DNA, the CDR3 is TGTGCCAGCAGCCAAGCCGGGACAGGGGGCGAGGGCTACACCTTC.

In this sample, this clone turned up once. V is TRBV24-1 and J is TRBJ1-1, with D perhaps TRBD1 (5 bases). This CDR3 region has 13 residues. The V gene's germline CDR1 is KGHDR and CDR2 SFDVKD. V was pared by 8 bases and J by 1 base, with 10 bases between. In DNA form, the CDR3 reads TGTGCCACCACCCGCGGGGGGAACACTGAAGCTTTCTTT. Protein: CATTRGGNTEAFF.

J is TRBJ1-3 and V is TRBV6-5; no definite D call. Trimming removed 5 bases at V and 3 bases at J, with 11 bases between. Germline V gene data show CDR1 as MNHEY and CDR2 as SVGAGI. This CDR3 contains 14 residues. CDR3 amino acids: CASSNAGIGNTIYF. The CDR3 DNA reads TGTGCCAGCAGTAACGCGGGGATTGGAAACACCATATATTTT.

This sequence joins TRBV9 and TRBJ2-5, with 7 bases identical to TRBD1. The CDR3 covers 16 residues. The J segment lost 5 bases and the V segment lost 0 bases, leaving 10 bases of the junction unmatched. Germline V gene data show CDR1 as SGDLS and CDR2 as YYNGEE. The CDR3: CASSVGDRDRTETQYF. CDR3 sequence (DNA): TGTGCCAGCAGCGTAGGAGACAGGGATCGTACCGAGACCCAGTACTTC.

The chain links TRBV10-3 to TRBJ2-7; 11 bases match TRBD2. CDR1 is ENHRY, CDR2 SYGVKD, per germline. This CDR3 spans 14 amino acids. Losses at the gene ends were 6 bases for V and 3 bases for J; bases not matched to a gene: 4. CDR3 protein: CAISTSGSNYEQYF. The DNA for the CDR3 is TGTGCCATCAGCACTAGCGGGAGCAACTACGAGCAGTACTTC.

V and J are TRBV11-3 and TRBJ2-1; D remains ambiguous. Germline V CDR1 and CDR2: SGHNT, YENEEA. The CDR3 sequence is 13 residues long. Deletions cut 0 bases from V and 7 bases from J, with 7 bases between. CDR3 region: CASSLEELNEQFF. The DNA for the CDR3 is TGTGCCAGCAGCTTAGAAGAGTTGAATGAGCAGTTCTTC.

This clone appeared a few times. V is TRBV6-5 and J is TRBJ1-3; a weak D match, TRBD1 (5 bases). CDR1 is MNHEY, CDR2 SVGAGI, per germline. Trimming removed 8 bases at V and 4 bases at J, with 18 bases between. CDR3 length: 15 amino acids. The CDR3 loop reads CASSGTYSGGNTIYF. CDR3 nucleotide sequence: TGTGCCAGCTCCGGGACTTACTCGGGAGGAAACACCATATATTTT.

This sequence joins TRBV19 and TRBJ2-7; 7 bases agree with TRBD2. The CDR3 loop spans 14 amino acids. V was clipped by 4 bases and J by 3 bases; unmatched bases: 6. Germline CDR1 LNHDA, CDR2 SQIVND (reference sequence). CDR3 nucleotides: TGTGCCAGTAGTACAACTCTAGCGGACTACGAGCAGTACTTC. It codes for CASSTTLADYEQYF. Using reference TRBV19 and TRBJ2-7 for the parts outside the CDR3, the full variable domain is DGGITQSPKYLFRKEGQNVTLSCEQNLNHDAMYWYRQDPGQGLRLIYYSQIVNDFQKGDIAEGYSVSREKKESFPLTVTSAQKNPTAFYLCASSTTLADYEQYFGPGTRLTVT.

The chain carries TRBV9 and TRBJ1-4; TRBD1 aligns across 8 bases. The V gene's germline CDR1 is SGDLS and CDR2 YYNGEE. V lost 4 bases to trimming and J lost 7 bases; unmatched junction nucleotides: 3. This CDR3 is 13 amino acids long. The CDR3 DNA is TGTGCCAGCAGCCCAGGACAGGGTGAAAAACTGTTTTTT. Its protein product is CASSPGQGEKLFF.

The chain combines TRBV11-1 with TRBJ2-1; 9 bases align to TRBD1. From germline, CDR1 is SGHAT and CDR2 FQDESV (reference sequence). The trim removed 2 bases at V and 4 bases at J, leaving 6 bases unmatched. The CDR3 is 16 residues long. The CDR3 reads CASSLRGQGRYNEQFF. Here the CDR3 DNA reads TGTGCCAGCAGCTTAAGGGGACAGGGACGATACAATGAGCAGTTCTTC.

This chain connects TRBV7-9 to TRBJ1-1; D possibly corresponds to TRBD1 (6 bases). V was trimmed by 4 bases and J by 0 bases, leaving 9 bases between them. This CDR3 contains 14 residues. Germline values: CDR1 SEHNR, CDR2 FQNEAQ (reference sequence). The CDR3 spells CASSSQGLNTEAFF. The CDR3 DNA reads TGTGCCAGCAGCTCACAGGGTCTGAACACTGAAGCTTTCTTT.

The chain is built from TRBV2 and TRBJ2-7; possible D gene TRBD2, 6 bases. Per germline, CDR1 SNHLY and CDR2 FYNNEI. Trimming pared 7 bases from V and 1 base from J, leaving 14 bases between. CDR3 length: 14 residues. DNA of the CDR3: TGTGCCAGCACTACCGGGACTGGGTCCTACGAGCAGTACTTC. Protein sequence: CASTTGTGSYEQYF. The variable domain in full, completed from reference TRBV2 and TRBJ2-7, reads EPEVTQTPSHQVTQMGQEVILRCVPISNHLYFYWYRQILGQKVEFLVSFYNNEISEKSEIFDDQFSVERPDGSNFTLKIRSTKLEDSAMYFCASTTGTGSYEQYFGPGTRLTVT.

The genes are TRBV15 and TRBJ2-1, with TRBD2 identical over 14 bases. Germline V gene lookup returns CDR1 LNHNV and CDR2 YYDKDF (reference sequence). Trimming took 2 bases from V and 6 from J; bases not matched to a gene: 9. The CDR3 length is 18 residues. The CDR3 reads CATSRHVTGTSGSNEQFF. The CDR3 DNA is TGTGCCACCAGCAGACATGTGACCGGGACTAGCGGGAGCAATGAGCAGTTCTTC. The full variable domain, in which reference TRBV15 and TRBJ2-1 provide the parts outside the CDR3, is DAMVIQNPRYQVTQFGKPVTLSCSQTLNHNVMYWYQQKSSQAPKLLFHYYDKDFNNEADTPDNFQSRRPNTSFCFLDIRSPGLGDTAMYLCATSRHVTGTSGSNEQFFGPGTRLTVL.

V and J are TRBV7-2 and TRBJ1-1, with D unclear. The ends were cut back, 5 bases at V and 1 base at J, with 11 bases in the middle. Germline CDR1 and CDR2: SGHTA and FQGNSA. CDR3 size: 14 residues. The CDR3: CASSEPVPNTEAFF. The CDR3 DNA sequence: TGTGCCAGCAGCGAACCGGTTCCGAACACTGAAGCTTTCTTT.

The CDR3 region has the DNA TGTGCCAGCAGCTCCTCGGGACTAGCGGGAGGGAGGAGTCAAGAGACCCAGTACTTC. As protein: CASSSSGLAGGRSQETQYF. The chain couples TRBV5-6 to TRBJ2-5; 16 nucleotides line up with TRBD2. V gave up 3 bases and J gave up 2 bases; unmatched junction bases: 10. The CDR3 contains 19 residues. The V gene's germline CDR1 is SGHDT and CDR2 YYEEEE.

The chain has TRBV5-8 and TRBJ2-1; the D is unclear. With 5 bases removed from V and 0 bases from J, the gap between germline ends came to 9 bases. Germline CDR1 and CDR2: SGHTS and YDEGEE. There are 14 residues in the CDR3. The CDR3, as DNA: TGTGCCAGCAGAGGCGGCAGCTCCTACAATGAGCAGTTCTTC. It encodes CASRGGSSYNEQFF.

The V call is TRBV11-2, the J call TRBJ1-1; a weak D match, TRBD1 (6 bases). The CDR3 extends over 16 amino acids. Germline V gene lookup returns CDR1 SGHAT and CDR2 FQNNGV. The V gene lost 5 bases and the J gene lost 6 bases, with 22 bases spanning the gap. The CDR3 reads CASSLTTGNGRAEAFF. CDR3 DNA sequence: TGTGCCAGCAGCCTTACTACAGGGAATGGAAGAGCTGAAGCTTTCTTT.

This chain links TRBV28 with TRBJ1-1; maybe TRBD1 (5 bases). This CDR3 has 13 residues. Looked up from germline, CDR1 is MDHEN and CDR2 is SYDVKM. Between the trimmed V and J ends, which lost 7 bases and 4 bases, there was a span of 13 bases. CDR3 loop: CASNQGGATEAFF. For the CDR3, the DNA is TGTGCCAGCAATCAGGGTGGAGCCACTGAAGCTTTCTTT.

The genes are TRBV2 and TRBJ2-3; 8 bases agree with TRBD1. CDR1 is SNHLY, CDR2 FYNNEI, per germline. This CDR3 comprises 14 residues. V was pared by 2 bases and J by 3 bases, with 1 base of the junction left unmatched. The CDR3 bases are TGTGCCAGCAGTGAACAGGGGGCTACAGATACGCAGTATTTT. Translated: CASSEQGATDTQYF.

This sequence joins TRBV5-6 and TRBJ2-5; tentative D call: TRBD2 (6 bases). Germline CDR1 and CDR2: SGHDT and YYEEEE. V was trimmed by 0 bases and J by 5 bases, leaving 17 bases between them. This CDR3 has 16 amino acids. CDR3 bases: TGTGCCAGCAGCTTGGTATCACCGGGAGTGTGGGAGACCCAGTACTTC. This gives the protein CASSLVSPGVWETQYF.

The chain is built from TRBV5-1 and TRBJ2-3; TRBD2 matches at 10 bases. V lost 5 bases, J lost 1 base, and 1 base stayed unmatched. The CDR3 extends over 14 amino acids. Germline V CDR1 and CDR2: SGHRS, YFSETQ. CDR3 region: CASSTSGGTDTQYF. The CDR3 region has the DNA TGCGCCAGCAGTACTAGCGGGGGCACAGATACGCAGTATTTT.

This clone has a single count. V gene TRBV3-1 (or the pseudogene TRBV3-2) combines with J gene TRBJ1-3, with TRBD1 matching over 8 bases. CDR1 is LGHDT and CDR2 is YNNKEL in the germline V gene (reference sequence). The CDR3 spans 15 residues. Unmatched junction bases numbered 5, after V lost 4 bases and J lost 3 bases. This chain's CDR3 is CASSRQTGVGNTIYF. The CDR3 nucleotides are TGTGCCAGCAGCCGCCAGACAGGGGTTGGAAACACCATATATTTT.

This chain links TRBV29-1 with TRBJ2-7, with D perhaps matching TRBD1 (6 bases). The ends were cut back, 0 bases at V and 5 bases at J, with 17 bases in the middle. Germline assignment: CDR1 SQVTM and CDR2 ANQGSEA. The CDR3 length is 15 residues. This CDR3 is CSVEDWGRGNNEQYF. The CDR3 nucleotides read TGCAGCGTTGAAGATTGGGGCAGGGGAAATAACGAGCAGTACTTC.

This clone was recorded a few times. The chain combines TRBV15 with TRBJ1-1; 11 bases fit TRBD1. With 0 bases clipped from V and 4 bases from J, the junction kept 4 bases outside the gene matches. The CDR3 has 16 amino acids. Germline CDR1 is LNHNV and CDR2 is YYDKDF (reference sequence). CDR3 sequence reads: CATSRDRDRGSTEAFF. CDR3 DNA sequence: TGTGCCACCAGCAGAGATCGGGACAGGGGGTCCACTGAAGCTTTCTTT. The full variable domain, in which reference TRBV15 and TRBJ1-1 provide the parts outside the CDR3, is DAMVIQNPRYQVTQFGKPVTLSCSQTLNHNVMYWYQQKSSQAPKLLFHYYDKDFNNEADTPDNFQSRRPNTSFCFLDIRSPGLGDTAMYLCATSRDRDRGSTEAFFGQGTRLTVV.

This clone appeared a few times. The rearrangement uses TRBV12-3 or TRBV12-4 and TRBJ2-2, with D maybe TRBD1 (5 bases). The CDR3 totals 13 residues. Trimming left V 11 bases short and J 6 bases short, with 16 bases between. The CDR3 here is CASATSRAGELFF. Here the CDR3 DNA reads TGTGCCTCCGCAACCTCCAGGGCCGGGGAGCTGTTTTTT.